What follows are 25 T cell receptor beta chains derived from one specimen sequenced in a study of blood T cell repertoires in COVID-19. This table comes from immunoSEQ multiplex PCR, and its TCRdb copy is limited to in-frame clones, with some not included. This table holds 110,000 or so clones, less than 80% found once. Sequenced input: peripheral blood. The receptor set was obtained from a man in his fifties with acute or convalescent COVID-19.

The rearrangement links TRBV27 to TRBJ2-1; TRBD2 agrees at 8 bases. V shed 3 bases and J 7 bases; nucleotides not matched to a gene: 5. The CDR3 covers 14 residues. From germline, CDR1 is MNHEY and CDR2 SMNVEV (reference sequence). The CDR3 region has the DNA TGTGCCAGCAGTTTCGGGGGGGCCGGTAATGAGCAGTTCTTC. This codes for CASSFGGAGNEQFF.

In this sample, this clone turned up a few times. This sequence joins TRBV2 and TRBJ2-7; the match to TRBD2 covers 8 bases. The germline CDR1 and CDR2 sequences are SNHLY and FYNNEI. Unmatched junction bases numbered 6, after V lost 4 bases and J lost 7 bases. This CDR3 has 13 residues. As DNA, the CDR3 is TGTGCCAGCAGTGTCGGGGGCGGGAGGGAGCAGTACTTC. Translation: CASSVGGGREQYF. Full variable domain (remainder filled in from reference TRBV2 and TRBJ2-7): EPEVTQTPSHQVTQMGQEVILRCVPISNHLYFYWYRQILGQKVEFLVSFYNNEISEKSEIFDDQFSVERPDGSNFTLKIRSTKLEDSAMYFCASSVGGGREQYFGPGTRLTVT.

The V call is TRBV2, the J call TRBJ1-2, with 8 bases aligning to TRBD1. J lost 7 bases, V lost 9 bases, and 10 bases had no gene match. Germline V gene sequence: CDR1 SNHLY, CDR2 FYNNEI. The CDR3 spans 13 residues. The CDR3 loop is CASRDQGARGYTF. The CDR3 region has the DNA TGTGCCAGTCGTGACCAGGGGGCTCGTGGCTACACCTTC.

The chain recombines TRBV2 with TRBJ2-5; weak D call: TRBD2 (5 bases). Deletions cut 7 bases from V and 7 bases from J, with 19 bases between. CDR3 length equals 14 residues. CDR1 and CDR2 (germline): SNHLY, FYNNEI. CDR3 DNA: TGTGCCAGCACGAGGGCGGCGGGCGCTGGGACCCAGTACTTC. Its protein is CASTRAAGAGTQYF.

The chain combines TRBV5-1 with TRBJ2-3; D is unresolved. The CDR3 consists of 17 residues. Trimming stripped 2 bases from V and 0 bases from J, with 16 bases between. The germline V gene has CDR1 SGHRS and CDR2 YFSETQ. CDR3 coding DNA: TGCGCCAGCAGCTTCCTCGGTAGCAGTACTAGCACAGATACGCAGTATTTT. This encodes CASSFLGSSTSTDTQYF.

The CDR3 DNA reads as TGTGCCAGCAGCCCCGAGGGGGAAGGAGATCAGCCCCAGCATTTT. Amino acids: CASSPEGEGDQPQHF. The chain combines TRBV5-4 with TRBJ1-5, with D possibly matching TRBD1 (6 bases). V was pared by 4 bases and J by 5 bases, with 16 bases between. Germline V CDR1 and CDR2: SGHNT, YYREEE (reference sequence). There are 15 residues in the CDR3. The variable domain in full, with the rest retrieved from reference TRBV5-4 and TRBJ1-5, is ETGVTQSPTHLIKTRGQQVTLRCSSQSGHNTVSWYQQALGQGPQFIFQYYREEENGRGNFPPRFSGLQFPNYSSELNVNALELDDSALYLCASSPEGEGDQPQHFGDGTRLSIL.

The chain joins TRBV2 to TRBJ1-2; D unclear. The CDR3 runs 13 residues. V was trimmed by 4 bases and J by 0 bases, leaving 6 bases between them. CDR1 and CDR2 (germline): SNHLY, FYNNEI. In DNA form, the CDR3 reads TGTGCCAGCAGTGTGGGCACTAACTATGGCTACACCTTC. Its translation is CASSVGTNYGYTF.

The CDR3 nucleotides are TGTGCCACCAGCAGAGATGAGGGTCTAGCGGGAGGGCCGAGCTACGAGCAGTACTTC. Translating gives CATSRDEGLAGGPSYEQYF. The rearrangement links TRBV15 to TRBJ2-7; TRBD2 agrees at 12 bases. This CDR3 comprises 19 residues. V lost 0 bases to trimming and J lost 3 bases; unmatched junction nucleotides: 12. Germline-derived CDR1 and CDR2 are LNHNV and YYDKDF (reference sequence). The entire variable domain, with the rest obtained from reference TRBV15 and TRBJ2-7, is as follows: DAMVIQNPRYQVTQFGKPVTLSCSQTLNHNVMYWYQQKSSQAPKLLFHYYDKDFNNEADTPDNFQSRRPNTSFCFLDIRSPGLGDTAMYLCATSRDEGLAGGPSYEQYFGPGTRLTVT.

V and J are TRBV29-1 and TRBJ2-3; tentatively, D is TRBD2 (5 bases). The V gene lost 1 base and the J gene lost 6 bases, with 11 bases spanning the gap. This CDR3 contains 13 residues. Germline CDR1 is SQVTM and CDR2 is ANQGSEA. The DNA of the CDR3 is TGCAGCGTTGAAGTGGGGAGAAGGGATACGCAGTATTTT. Its protein product is CSVEVGRRDTQYF.

Here the CDR3 DNA reads TGTGCCAGCAGCCAAAGAGTAGCGGGGGGGCCGGGTGAGCAGTTCTTC. Translation gives CASSQRVAGGPGEQFF. V and J are TRBV3-1 (or the pseudogene TRBV3-2) and TRBJ2-1; TRBD2 matches 11 bases. The germline gives CDR1 LGHDT, CDR2 YNNKEL (reference sequence). The V and J ends lost 2 bases and 9 bases, in that order; junction bases with no gene match: 9. The CDR3 has 16 amino acids.

The chain combines TRBV7-6 with TRBJ1-1, with D perhaps matching TRBD1 (5 bases). Per the germline V gene, CDR1 is SGHVS and CDR2 is FNYEAQ. Trimming shortened V by 4 bases and J by 6 bases, and 18 bases separated the two germline ends. The CDR3 covers 15 residues. Written as DNA, the CDR3 is TGTGCCAGCAGCTCCACCGGTATTGTACAGGCTGAAGCTTTCTTT. It encodes CASSSTGIVQAEAFF.

The chain links TRBV24-1 to TRBJ1-3, with 10 bases aligning to TRBD1. This CDR3 spans 20 amino acids. The ends lost 3 bases at V and 0 bases at J; junction bases unmatched: 13. The V gene's germline CDR1 is KGHDR and CDR2 SFDVKD. The CDR3 reads CATSDDDRGQGPISGNTIYF. The CDR3, as DNA: TGTGCCACCAGTGATGACGACAGGGGGCAAGGGCCAATCTCTGGAAACACCATATATTTT.

The J gene is TRBJ2-1, the V gene TRBV24-1; D is unresolved. This CDR3 spans 14 amino acids. CDR1 and CDR2 (germline): KGHDR, SFDVKD. V lost 2 bases to trimming and J lost 15 bases, with 19 bases between them. CDR3 bases: TGTGCCACCAGTGATTCCTCCAGATTGCCCTCAGTGTTCTTC. Encoded protein: CATSDSSRLPSVFF.

The J gene is TRBJ2-1, the V gene TRBV3-1 (or the pseudogene TRBV3-2); the match to TRBD2 covers 11 bases. V was clipped by 4 bases and J by 5 bases; unmatched bases: 10. CDR3 length equals 17 residues. Germline loops: CDR1 LGHDT, CDR2 YNNKEL (reference sequence). The DNA of the CDR3 is TGTGCCAGCAGCCCCCGACTAGCGGGAAATCTCCACAATGAGCAGTTCTTC. Translated, it gives CASSPRLAGNLHNEQFF.

The V call is TRBV12-3 or TRBV12-4, the J call TRBJ2-7; TRBD2 might be the D (5 bases). Trimming pared 5 bases from V and 7 bases from J, leaving 12 bases between. CDR3 length: 12 amino acids. The DNA for the CDR3 is TGTGCCAGCAGTAGGACCCCGGGAGAGCAGTACTTC. Translating it yields CASSRTPGEQYF.

The chain employs TRBV4-1 and TRBJ2-7, with 13 bases that match TRBD2. The germline V gene has CDR1 MGHRA and CDR2 YSYEKL. The CDR3 spans 15 residues. The J segment lost 12 bases and the V segment lost 2 bases, leaving 10 bases of the junction unmatched. Here the CDR3 DNA reads TGCGCCAGCAGCCAACCGGGACTAGCGGGGTCTCGGCGGTACTTC. Translated: CASSQPGLAGSRRYF.

This chain connects TRBV28 to TRBJ1-2; 9 nucleotides align to TRBD1. The CDR3 spans 17 residues. The V gene end was trimmed by 3 bases and the J gene end by 2 bases; junction bases not matched to a gene: 10. Germline CDR1 reads MDHEN; CDR2 reads SYDVKM. The CDR3 spells CASSLGGTGGSNYGYTF. CDR3 DNA sequence: TGTGCCAGCAGTTTGGGGGGCACAGGGGGCTCGAACTATGGCTACACCTTC.

The chain uses TRBV7-3 and TRBJ1-1; TRBD1 matches at 9 bases. Per germline, CDR1 SGHTA and CDR2 FQGTGA. V trimming: 5 bases; J trimming: 3 bases; junction bases outside the gene matches: 4. This CDR3 is built from 14 residues. CDR3 DNA sequence: TGTGCCAGCAGCGCACAGGGGGCGGACACTGAAGCTTTCTTT. It yields the protein CASSAQGADTEAFF.

This clone was seen more than once but under ten times. The gene calls are TRBV4-1 and TRBJ2-2; 9 bases fit TRBD2. Per the germline V gene, CDR1 is MGHRA and CDR2 is YSYEKL. The CDR3 is 19 amino acids. V dropped 1 base and J dropped 5; count of bases not matched to a gene: 14. CDR3 DNA sequence: TGCGCCAGCAGCCAAGCGTGGCTAGCGGGGTCCCGGGGGACCGGGGAGCTGTTTTTT. This translates into CASSQAWLAGSRGTGELFF.

The chain recombines TRBV5-4 with TRBJ2-1, with D perhaps matching TRBD2 (5 bases). V was trimmed by 4 bases and J by 7 bases, leaving 12 bases between them. Germline V gives CDR1 SGHNT, CDR2 YYREEE (reference sequence). This CDR3 comprises 13 residues. The CDR3 is CASSPPRGNEQFF. CDR3 nucleotide sequence: TGTGCCAGCAGCCCGCCTCGCGGGAATGAGCAGTTCTTC.

A remark on this clone: Other DNA sequences of this sample code for an identical CDR3. The chain is built from TRBV7-8 and TRBJ1-2; the match to TRBD1 covers 8 bases. This CDR3 is built from 14 residues. CDR1 SGHVS and CDR2 FQNEAQ come from the germline V gene. J gave up 2 bases and V 5 bases, and 4 bases lay outside the gene matches. In DNA, the CDR3 is TGTGCCAGCAGCCCCCGGACAGGGAACTATGGCTACACCTTC. Its protein is CASSPRTGNYGYTF.

V usage is TRBV28 and J usage is TRBJ2-2; D might be TRBD2 (5 bases). Germline CDR1 reads MDHEN; CDR2 reads SYDVKM. The CDR3 has 12 residues. CDR3 sequence: CAASRYTGELFF. The CDR3 DNA reads TGTGCGGCTAGCAGATACACCGGGGAGCTGTTTTTT.

The gene calls are TRBV9 and TRBJ2-7; TRBD2 might be the D (6 bases). The V gene's germline CDR1 is SGDLS and CDR2 YYNGEE. This CDR3 comprises 15 residues. Trimming left V 4 bases short and J 7 bases short, with 21 bases between. The CDR3 reads CASSKAEGFTAEQYF. The CDR3, as DNA: TGTGCCAGCAGCAAAGCGGAGGGATTTACTGCAGAGCAGTACTTC. Full variable domain (rest looked up from reference TRBV9 and TRBJ2-7): DSGVTQTPKHLITATGQRVTLRCSPRSGDLSVYWYQQSLDQGLQFLIQYYNGEERAKGNILERFSAQQFPDLHSELNLSSLELGDSALYFCASSKAEGFTAEQYFGPGTRLTVT.

The V gene is TRBV5-6, the J gene TRBJ2-4; D may be TRBD2 (5 bases). V was clipped by 4 bases and J by 11 bases, with 25 bases between them. CDR3 size: 16 residues. Germline CDR1 is SGHDT and CDR2 is YYEEEE. This CDR3 is CASSERTSDIFEVQYF. In DNA form, the CDR3 reads TGTGCCAGCAGCGAGAGAACTAGTGACATTTTTGAGGTTCAGTACTTC.

The rearrangement links TRBV7-3 to TRBJ2-2; D is unclear. Trimming took off 5 bases at V and 8 bases at J, with 12 bases between the two ends. The CDR3 runs 13 residues. In germline, CDR1 is SGHTA, CDR2 FQGTGA. The chain's CDR3 is CASSTTPTGELFF. DNA for the CDR3: TGTGCCAGCAGCACGACACCCACGGGGGAGCTGTTTTTT.